A selection of T cell receptor beta chains follows, all from one sample in a study of beta chain features in type 1 diabetes. Sequencing used immunoSEQ multiplex PCR; TCRdb keeps in-frame clones, though not all of them. The sample holds about 410,000 clones, 14% seen once. Sequencing input: naive CD4+ T cells from blood. The receptors shown here come from a young man in good health. Each CDR3 is given with its conserved first and last residue. A D gene is named only where the DNA matches it firmly. Clone size is stated in some rows and not others, as once, few, many or a class when expanded.

cdr3_aa: CASSVGTSGRYEQFF
cdr3_nt: TGTGCCAGCAGCGTTGGGACTAGCGGGAGGTATGAGCAGTTCTTC
cdr3_length: 15
j_call: TRBJ2-1
d_call: TRBD2
v_call: TRBV9
clone_size: few

cdr3_aa: CASRPKTAGAYNEQFF
cdr3_nt: TGTGCCAGTAGACCAAAAACAGCGGGAGCCTACAATGAGCAGTTCTTC
cdr3_length: 16
j_call: TRBJ2-1
d_call: TRBD2
v_call: TRBV19
clone_size: .

cdr3_aa: CASSEAEQLIQYF
cdr3_nt: TGTGCCAGCAGTGAAGCGGAACAGCTAATTCAGTACTTC
cdr3_length: 13
j_call: TRBJ2-4
d_call: .
v_call: TRBV2
clone_size: .

cdr3_aa: CASTDREMEFF
cdr3_nt: TGTGCCAGCACGGACCGGGAAATGGAGTTCTTC
cdr3_length: 11
j_call: TRBJ2-1
d_call: .
v_call: TRBV28
clone_size: few

cdr3_aa: CASSLNGPGASPLHF
cdr3_nt: TGTGCCAGCTCACTAAACGGGCCAGGCGCGTCACCCCTCCACTTT
cdr3_length: 15
j_call: TRBJ1-6
d_call: .
v_call: TRBV18
clone_size: .

cdr3_aa: CASSLALRRTYNEQFF
cdr3_nt: TGTGCCAGCAGCTTAGCCCTGAGACGTACCTACAATGAGCAGTTCTTC
cdr3_length: 16
j_call: TRBJ2-1
d_call: .
v_call: TRBV11-2
clone_size: .

cdr3_aa: CASSLEQKYEQYF
cdr3_nt: TGTGCCAGCAGCTTGGAGCAGAAATACGAGCAGTACTTC
cdr3_length: 13
j_call: TRBJ2-7
d_call: .
v_call: TRBV5-6
clone_size: .

cdr3_aa: CASSSRLAADTQYF
cdr3_nt: TGTGCCAGCAGCTCAAGACTAGCAGCAGATACGCAGTATTTT
cdr3_length: 14
j_call: TRBJ2-3
d_call: TRBD2
v_call: TRBV7-2
clone_size: few

cdr3_aa: CASSRGQRTDTQYF
cdr3_nt: TGTGCCAGCAGCAGGGGACAGCGCACAGATACGCAGTATTTT
cdr3_length: 14
j_call: TRBJ2-3
d_call: TRBD1
v_call: TRBV14
clone_size: few

cdr3_aa: CASSENTYNSPLHF
cdr3_nt: TGTGCCAGCAGTGAAAACACCTATAATTCACCCCTCCACTTT
cdr3_length: 14
j_call: TRBJ1-6
d_call: .
v_call: TRBV2
clone_size: once

cdr3_aa: CASSSRTANTDTQYF
cdr3_nt: TGTGCCAGCAGCTCACGGACAGCCAACACAGATACGCAGTATTTT
cdr3_length: 15
j_call: TRBJ2-3
d_call: .
v_call: TRBV14
clone_size: .

cdr3_aa: CAWTLQGNTEAFF
cdr3_nt: TGTGCCTGGACCCTACAGGGTAACACTGAAGCTTTCTTT
cdr3_length: 13
j_call: TRBJ1-1
d_call: .
v_call: TRBV30
clone_size: .

cdr3_aa: CASSQENRAANYGYTF
cdr3_nt: TGCGCCAGCAGCCAAGAGAACAGGGCGGCCAACTATGGCTACACCTTC
cdr3_length: 16
j_call: TRBJ1-2
d_call: .
v_call: TRBV4-1
clone_size: few

cdr3_aa: CASSVGDTGELFF
cdr3_nt: TGTGCCAGCAGCGTAGGAGATACCGGGGAGCTGTTTTTT
cdr3_length: 13
j_call: TRBJ2-2
d_call: .
v_call: TRBV9
clone_size: .

cdr3_aa: CASSIEANGEQFF
cdr3_nt: TGTGCCAGTAGTATAGAAGCCAACGGTGAGCAGTTCTTC
cdr3_length: 13
j_call: TRBJ2-1
d_call: .
v_call: TRBV19
clone_size: .

cdr3_aa: CASSPWGETAYNEQFF
cdr3_nt: TGTGCCAGCTCACCTTGGGGAGAAACAGCCTACAATGAGCAGTTCTTC
cdr3_length: 16
j_call: TRBJ2-1
d_call: .
v_call: TRBV18
clone_size: few

cdr3_aa: CAWSGLTSAARQFF
cdr3_nt: TGTGCCTGGAGTGGGCTGACTAGCGCCGCCAGGCAGTTCTTC
cdr3_length: 14
j_call: TRBJ2-1
d_call: TRBD2
v_call: TRBV30
clone_size: few

cdr3_aa: CASSRTVSGNTIYF
cdr3_nt: TGTGCCAGCAGCCGGACAGTCTCTGGAAACACCATATATTTT
cdr3_length: 14
j_call: TRBJ1-3
d_call: .
v_call: TRBV5-4
clone_size: .

cdr3_aa: CATSSRWSSATGGDTQYF
cdr3_nt: TGTGCCACCAGCTCCCGTTGGTCTAGCGCAACCGGAGGGGATACGCAGTATTTT
cdr3_length: 18
j_call: TRBJ2-3
d_call: .
v_call: TRBV15
clone_size: .

cdr3_aa: CASSVKGSGITEQYF
cdr3_nt: TGTGCCAGCAGCGTAAAGGGATCAGGAATTACCGAGCAGTACTTC
cdr3_length: 15
j_call: TRBJ2-7
d_call: .
v_call: TRBV9
clone_size: once

cdr3_aa: CASSQGGQNYNEQFF
cdr3_nt: TGCGCCAGCAGCCAAGGGGGACAAAACTACAATGAGCAGTTCTTC
cdr3_length: 15
j_call: TRBJ2-1
d_call: .
v_call: TRBV4-1
clone_size: .

cdr3_aa: CASSPFSDQETQYF
cdr3_nt: TGTGCCAGCTCACCATTTTCAGATCAAGAGACCCAGTACTTC
cdr3_length: 14
j_call: TRBJ2-5
d_call: .
v_call: TRBV18
clone_size: few

cdr3_aa: CASRPGLKSSGNTIYF
cdr3_nt: TGTGCCAGCAGGCCCGGACTGAAGAGCTCTGGAAACACCATATATTTT
cdr3_length: 16
j_call: TRBJ1-3
d_call: .
v_call: TRBV7-9
clone_size: few

cdr3_aa: CASSSGQGFVAFF
cdr3_nt: TGTGCCAGCAGCTCGGGACAGGGGTTTGTGGCTTTCTTT
cdr3_length: 13
j_call: TRBJ1-1
d_call: TRBD1
v_call: TRBV7-9
clone_size: few

cdr3_aa: CAWREGPLGNQPQHF
cdr3_nt: TGTGCCTGGAGAGAAGGACCCCTGGGCAATCAGCCCCAGCATTTT
cdr3_length: 15
j_call: TRBJ1-5
d_call: .
v_call: TRBV30
clone_size: many

cdr3_aa: CASSLGRLAIILDTQYF
cdr3_nt: TGTGCCAGCAGCTTAGGGCGGCTAGCAATCATCCTAGATACGCAGTATTTT
cdr3_length: 17
j_call: TRBJ2-3
d_call: .
v_call: TRBV11-1
clone_size: few

cdr3_aa: CAWSVRVSYNEQFF
cdr3_nt: TGTGCCTGGAGTGTTCGGGTCTCCTACAATGAGCAGTTCTTC
cdr3_length: 14
j_call: TRBJ2-1
d_call: .
v_call: TRBV30
clone_size: .

cdr3_aa: CASSSDRVFSTDTQYF
cdr3_nt: TGTGCCAGCAGCTCTGACAGGGTTTTTAGCACAGATACGCAGTATTTT
cdr3_length: 16
j_call: TRBJ2-3
d_call: TRBD1
v_call: TRBV9
clone_size: few

cdr3_aa: CASRYISGTQETQYF
cdr3_nt: TGCGCCAGCCGATACATTAGCGGGACCCAAGAGACCCAGTACTTC
cdr3_length: 15
j_call: TRBJ2-5
d_call: TRBD2
v_call: TRBV5-1
clone_size: .

cdr3_aa: CASSPEPVFQQYF
cdr3_nt: TGTGCCAGCAGCCCGGAACCCGTATTCCAGCAGTACTTC
cdr3_length: 13
j_call: TRBJ2-7
d_call: .
v_call: TRBV7-9
clone_size: .

cdr3_aa: CSSGGGADTQYF
cdr3_nt: TGCAGCTCTGGAGGGGGCGCAGATACGCAGTATTTT
cdr3_length: 12
j_call: TRBJ2-3
d_call: .
v_call: TRBV29-1
clone_size: .

cdr3_aa: CASSETSFGPYEQYF
cdr3_nt: TGTGCCAGCAGTGAAACGTCTTTTGGACCTTACGAGCAGTACTTC
cdr3_length: 15
j_call: TRBJ2-7
d_call: .
v_call: TRBV2
clone_size: few

cdr3_aa: CAWSGLAGMGTDTQYF
cdr3_nt: TGTGCCTGGAGTGGACTAGCGGGAATGGGGACAGATACGCAGTATTTT
cdr3_length: 16
j_call: TRBJ2-3
d_call: TRBD2
v_call: TRBV30
clone_size: .

cdr3_aa: CASSAGNSPLHF
cdr3_nt: TGCGCCAGCAGTGCTGGGAATTCACCCCTCCACTTT
cdr3_length: 12
j_call: TRBJ1-6
d_call: .
v_call: TRBV10-1
clone_size: .

cdr3_aa: CASSWSGGLGTDTQYF
cdr3_nt: TGTGCCAGCAGCTGGAGCGGGGGATTGGGCACAGATACGCAGTATTTT
cdr3_length: 16
j_call: TRBJ2-3
d_call: TRBD2
v_call: TRBV7-2
clone_size: .

cdr3_aa: CSVVLTVENIQYF
cdr3_nt: TGCAGCGTTGTCTTAACAGTGGAAAACATTCAGTACTTC
cdr3_length: 13
j_call: TRBJ2-4
d_call: .
v_call: TRBV29-1
clone_size: .

cdr3_aa: CASSPPSRETQYF
cdr3_nt: TGTGCCAGCAGTCCTCCCTCGAGAGAGACCCAGTACTTC
cdr3_length: 13
j_call: TRBJ2-5
d_call: .
v_call: TRBV6-5
clone_size: .

cdr3_aa: CSGSIGYEQYF
cdr3_nt: TGCAGTGGCAGCATCGGGTACGAGCAGTACTTC
cdr3_length: 11
j_call: TRBJ2-7
d_call: .
v_call: TRBV20-1
clone_size: .

cdr3_aa: CASSLSLGGEQYF
cdr3_nt: TGTGCCAGCAGCTTAAGCCTAGGGGGCGAGCAGTACTTC
cdr3_length: 13
j_call: TRBJ2-7
d_call: .
v_call: TRBV5-6
clone_size: few

cdr3_aa: CAWESLSEQFF
cdr3_nt: TGTGCCTGGGAGAGCCTGAGTGAGCAGTTCTTC
cdr3_length: 11
j_call: TRBJ2-1
d_call: .
v_call: TRBV30
clone_size: .

cdr3_aa: CASSLRTGSSTDTQYF
cdr3_nt: TGTGCCAGCAGCCTCCGGACGGGCTCTAGCACAGATACGCAGTATTTT
cdr3_length: 16
j_call: TRBJ2-3
d_call: .
v_call: TRBV7-2
clone_size: few

cdr3_aa: CASSLLARGAEETQYF
cdr3_nt: TGTGCCAGCAGCTTACTTGCAAGGGGCGCGGAGGAGACCCAGTACTTC
cdr3_length: 16
j_call: TRBJ2-5
d_call: .
v_call: TRBV7-8
clone_size: few

cdr3_aa: CASSGGQAYGYTF
cdr3_nt: TGTGCCAGCAGTGGCGGACAGGCCTATGGCTACACCTTC
cdr3_length: 13
j_call: TRBJ1-2
d_call: TRBD1
v_call: TRBV25-1
clone_size: few

cdr3_aa: CASSNPGRETQYF
cdr3_nt: TGTGCCAGTAGCAATCCAGGACGGGAGACCCAGTACTTC
cdr3_length: 13
j_call: TRBJ2-5
d_call: .
v_call: TRBV19
clone_size: .

cdr3_aa: CASTKETNYGYTF
cdr3_nt: TGTGCCAGCACGAAAGAGACGAACTATGGCTACACCTTC
cdr3_length: 13
j_call: TRBJ1-2
d_call: .
v_call: TRBV2
clone_size: few

cdr3_aa: CASSLLVNTEAFF
cdr3_nt: TGTGCCAGCAGCTTATTGGTGAACACTGAAGCTTTCTTT
cdr3_length: 13
j_call: TRBJ1-1
d_call: .
v_call: TRBV7-9
clone_size: .

cdr3_aa: CASRDRAYEQYF
cdr3_nt: TGTGCCAGTCGGGACAGAGCCTACGAGCAGTACTTC
cdr3_length: 12
j_call: TRBJ2-7
d_call: TRBD1
v_call: TRBV19
clone_size: .

cdr3_aa: CASSPGTSGAGELFF
cdr3_nt: TGTGCCAGCAGCCCGGGGACTAGCGGCGCCGGGGAGCTGTTTTTT
cdr3_length: 15
j_call: TRBJ2-2
d_call: TRBD2
v_call: TRBV7-2
clone_size: .

cdr3_aa: CASSPRDIGETQYF
cdr3_nt: TGTGCCAGCTCACCAAGGGACATTGGAGAGACCCAGTACTTC
cdr3_length: 14
j_call: TRBJ2-5
d_call: .
v_call: TRBV18
clone_size: .

cdr3_aa: CASSLWGPGEPYGYTF
cdr3_nt: TGCGCCAGCAGCTTGTGGGGGCCAGGAGAACCCTATGGCTACACCTTC
cdr3_length: 16
j_call: TRBJ1-2
d_call: .
v_call: TRBV5-1
clone_size: few

cdr3_aa: CSVLTDKNTGELFF
cdr3_nt: TGCAGCGTTCTTACAGATAAGAACACCGGGGAGCTGTTTTTT
cdr3_length: 14
j_call: TRBJ2-2
d_call: .
v_call: TRBV29-1
clone_size: .

cdr3_aa: CASSQARTGLVDDQETQYF
cdr3_nt: TGCGCCAGCAGCCAAGCAAGGACAGGGCTAGTAGATGACCAAGAGACCCAGTACTTC
cdr3_length: 19
j_call: TRBJ2-5
d_call: TRBD1
v_call: TRBV4-1
clone_size: .